One sample yielded the 9 T cell receptor beta chains listed below, sequenced in a study of human T cells and chemical hapten exposure. MiXCR, applied by TCRdb to the RACE reads, yields one record per CDR3 protein. This sample yields tens of thousands of distinct CDR3 sequences, of which 8% to 11% are seen a single time; less than 6.5% belongs to the top ten. As for time point: pre-sensitization, week 0. The treatment was: therapeutic diphenylcyclopropenone sensitization with weekly scalp DPC. Sequenced here: whole blood, sampled in connection with sensitization to the hapten diphenylcyclopropenone (DPC). Receptors originate from a man aged 25 to 45 with alopecia areata. Some clones in this sample may be carry-over from other donors' samples.

Points on this clonotype: This may be a read error: a much more frequent sequence differs by one nucleotide. This chain joins TRBV5-1 and TRBJ1-6; tentative D call: TRBD1 (6 bases). Per germline, CDR1 SGHRS and CDR2 YFSETQ. CDR3 length: 17 residues. The DNA for the CDR3 is TGCGCCAGCAGCTTGATCGGGACAAACTCCTATGATTCACCCCTCCACTTT. It codes for CASSLIGTNSYDSPLHF.

The chain is built from TRBV9 and TRBJ2-2, with 9 positions matching TRBD2. The CDR3 is 17 residues long. J lost 6 bases, V lost 0 bases, and 9 bases had no gene match. Germline CDR1 is SGDLS and CDR2 is YYNGEE. CDR3 loop: CASSVGPAGGGSGELFF. The CDR3 nucleotides are TGTGCCAGCAGCGTAGGGCCAGCGGGAGGAGGGTCCGGGGAGCTGTTTTTT.

This clonotype was counted only a few times. The chain is built from TRBV11-2 and TRBJ2-1; no reliable D call. The length of the CDR3 is 13 residues. The germline gives CDR1 SGHAT, CDR2 FQNNGV. V shed 5 bases and J shed 3 bases, with 8 bases lying between them. The CDR3 DNA reads TGTGCCAGCAGCCTCGAAAACTACAATGAGCAGTTCTTC. This sequence encodes CASSLENYNEQFF.

J is TRBJ2-7 and V is TRBV19; 7 bases are shared with TRBD2. The CDR3 is made up of 16 amino acids. CDR1 is LNHDA and CDR2 is SQIVND in the germline V gene (reference sequence). The junction had 14 bases not matched to a gene; V was cut back by 5 bases and J by 4 bases. This CDR3 reads CASSLRRSGGKYEQYF. The CDR3 nucleotides are TGTGCCAGTAGTCTCCGCAGGTCGGGAGGCAAGTACGAGCAGTACTTC.

J is TRBJ2-3 and V is TRBV27; a possible D gene is TRBD2 (5 bases). Looked up from germline, CDR1 is MNHEY and CDR2 is SMNVEV (reference sequence). Trimming pared 6 bases from V and 7 bases from J, leaving 14 bases between. The CDR3 runs 13 residues. The CDR3, as DNA: TGTGCCAGCAGCCGATTAACGGGAAATACGCAGTATTTT. Translation: CASSRLTGNTQYF.

This clonotype was detected only a few times. V is TRBV7-2 and J is TRBJ2-3; D possibly matches TRBD1 or TRBD2 (5 bases each). The V gene lost 6 bases and the J gene lost 3 bases, with 16 bases spanning the gap. The germline gives CDR1 SGHTA, CDR2 FQGNSA. The CDR3 runs 15 residues. The CDR3 DNA reads as TGTGCCAGCAGGCTAGCAGGGTATCGTACAGATACGCAGTATTTT. Translating gives CASRLAGYRTDTQYF.

This clonotype has just a few counts. The J gene is TRBJ1-3, the V gene TRBV6-6, with D possibly matching TRBD1 (6 bases). V was clipped by 0 bases and J by 8 bases, with 17 bases between them. The CDR3 length is 16 residues. Germline loops: CDR1 MNHNY, CDR2 SVGAGI (reference sequence). The CDR3 is CASSYSRNRERDTIYF. CDR3 coding DNA: TGTGCCAGCAGTTACTCGAGAAACAGGGAGAGGGACACCATATATTTT.

The chain joins TRBV18 to TRBJ1-3; perhaps TRBD1 as D (6 bases). The germline V gene encodes CDR1 KGHSH and CDR2 LQKENI. The CDR3 totals 16 residues. V dropped 5 bases and J dropped 0 bases, with 14 bases sitting between them. CDR3 sequence (DNA): TGTGCCAGCTCAACGGACAGTGTCTTCTCTGGAAACACCATATATTTT. Protein: CASSTDSVFSGNTIYF.

This clonotype has ten or more counts. A read error may account for a junction end that differs from germline. The rearrangement links TRBV12-3 or TRBV12-4 to TRBJ2-5; D may be TRBD1 (6 bases). This CDR3 is built from 12 residues. The CDR3 bases are TGTGCCAGCAGTCTCACAGGACTTGGGGACACCTTC. Translation: CASSLTGLGDTF.